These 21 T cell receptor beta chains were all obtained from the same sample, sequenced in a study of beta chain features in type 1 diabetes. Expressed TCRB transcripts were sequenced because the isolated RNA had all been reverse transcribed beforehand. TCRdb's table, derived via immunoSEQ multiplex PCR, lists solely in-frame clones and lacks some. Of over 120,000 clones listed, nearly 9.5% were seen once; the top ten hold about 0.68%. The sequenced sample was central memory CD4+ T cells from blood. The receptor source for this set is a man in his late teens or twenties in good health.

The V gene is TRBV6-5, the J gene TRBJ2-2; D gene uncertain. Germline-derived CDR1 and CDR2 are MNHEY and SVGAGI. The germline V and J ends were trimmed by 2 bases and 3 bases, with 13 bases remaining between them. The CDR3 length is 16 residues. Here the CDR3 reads CASSYGTPRDTGELFF. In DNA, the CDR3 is TGTGCCAGCAGTTACGGCACCCCCCGGGACACCGGGGAGCTGTTTTTT.

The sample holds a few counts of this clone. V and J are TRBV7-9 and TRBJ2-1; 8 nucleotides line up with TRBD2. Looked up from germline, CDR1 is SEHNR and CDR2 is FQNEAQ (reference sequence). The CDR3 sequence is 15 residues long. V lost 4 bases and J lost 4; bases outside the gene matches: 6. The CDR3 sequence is CASSWSGGSYNEQFF. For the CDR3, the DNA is TGTGCCAGCAGCTGGAGCGGGGGCTCGTACAATGAGCAGTTCTTC.

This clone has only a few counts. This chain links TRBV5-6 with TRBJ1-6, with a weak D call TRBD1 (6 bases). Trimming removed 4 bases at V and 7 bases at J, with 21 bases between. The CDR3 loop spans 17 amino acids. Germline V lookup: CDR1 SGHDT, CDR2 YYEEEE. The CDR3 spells CASSPRWPTGGNSPLHF. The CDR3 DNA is TGTGCCAGCAGCCCGAGATGGCCGACAGGCGGAAATTCACCCCTCCACTTT.

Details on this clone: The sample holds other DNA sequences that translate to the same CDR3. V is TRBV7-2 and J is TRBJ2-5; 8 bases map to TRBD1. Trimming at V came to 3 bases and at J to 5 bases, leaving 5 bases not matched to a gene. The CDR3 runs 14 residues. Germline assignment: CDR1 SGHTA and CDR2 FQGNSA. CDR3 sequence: CASSFQGARETQYF. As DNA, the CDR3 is TGTGCCAGCAGCTTTCAGGGGGCGCGTGAGACCCAGTACTTC.

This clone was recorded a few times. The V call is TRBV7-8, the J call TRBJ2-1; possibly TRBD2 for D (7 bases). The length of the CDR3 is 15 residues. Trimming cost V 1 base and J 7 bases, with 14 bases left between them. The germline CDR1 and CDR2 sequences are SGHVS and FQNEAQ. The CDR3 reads CASSLVSRGGNEQFF. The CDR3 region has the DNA TGTGCCAGCAGCTTAGTGTCCAGGGGAGGGAATGAGCAGTTCTTC.

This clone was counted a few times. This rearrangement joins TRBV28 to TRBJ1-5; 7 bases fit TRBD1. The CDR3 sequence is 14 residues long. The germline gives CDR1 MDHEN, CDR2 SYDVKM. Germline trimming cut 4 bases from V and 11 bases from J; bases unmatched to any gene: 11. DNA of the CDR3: TGTGCCAGCAGTTCGGGACAGAGGGAAAGGGCCCAGCATTTT. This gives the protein CASSSGQRERAQHF. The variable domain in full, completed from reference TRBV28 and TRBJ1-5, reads DVKVTQSSRYLVKRTGEKVFLECVQDMDHENMFWYRQDPGLGLRLIYFSYDVKMKEKGDIPEGYSVSREKKERFSLILESASTNQTSMYLCASSSGQRERAQHFGDGTRLSIL.

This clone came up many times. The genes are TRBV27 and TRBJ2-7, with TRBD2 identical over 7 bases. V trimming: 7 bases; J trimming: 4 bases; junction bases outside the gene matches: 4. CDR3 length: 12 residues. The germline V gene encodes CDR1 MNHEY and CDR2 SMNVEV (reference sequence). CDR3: CASNGEGYEQYF. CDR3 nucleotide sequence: TGTGCCAGCAACGGGGAGGGGTACGAGCAGTACTTC.

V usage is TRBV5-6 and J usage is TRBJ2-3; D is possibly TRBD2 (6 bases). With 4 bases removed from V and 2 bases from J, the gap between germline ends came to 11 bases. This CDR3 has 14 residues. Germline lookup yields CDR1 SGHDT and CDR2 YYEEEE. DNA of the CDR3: TGTGCCAGCAGCGGAGGGACTTACACAGATACGCAGTATTTT. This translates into CASSGGTYTDTQYF.

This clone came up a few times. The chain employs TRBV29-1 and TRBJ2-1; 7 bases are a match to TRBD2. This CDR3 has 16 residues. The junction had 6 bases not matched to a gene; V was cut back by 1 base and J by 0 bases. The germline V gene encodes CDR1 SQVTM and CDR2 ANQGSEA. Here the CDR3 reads CSVEVGTGGSYNEQFF. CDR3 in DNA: TGCAGCGTTGAAGTCGGGACGGGGGGCTCCTACAATGAGCAGTTCTTC.

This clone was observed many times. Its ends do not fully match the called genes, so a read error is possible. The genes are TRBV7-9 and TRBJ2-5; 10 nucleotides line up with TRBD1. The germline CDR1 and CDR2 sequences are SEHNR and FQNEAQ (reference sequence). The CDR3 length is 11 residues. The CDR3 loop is CASSLDRGQDF. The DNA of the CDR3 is TGTGCCAGCAGCCTCGACAGGGGGCAAGACTTC.

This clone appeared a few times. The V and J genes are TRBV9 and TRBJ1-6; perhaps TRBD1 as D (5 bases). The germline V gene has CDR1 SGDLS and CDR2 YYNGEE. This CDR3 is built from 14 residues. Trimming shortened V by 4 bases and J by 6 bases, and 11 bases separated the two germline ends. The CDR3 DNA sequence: TGTGCCAGCAGCTCCAGGGTCGGTAATTCACCCCTCCACTTT. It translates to CASSSRVGNSPLHF.

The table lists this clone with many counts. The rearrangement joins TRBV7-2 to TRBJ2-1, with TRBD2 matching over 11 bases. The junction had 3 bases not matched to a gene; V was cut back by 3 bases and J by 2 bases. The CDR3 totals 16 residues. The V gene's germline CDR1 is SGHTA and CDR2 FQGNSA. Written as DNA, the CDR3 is TGTGCCAGCAGCTTCACTAGCGGGGGTCCCTACAATGAGCAGTTCTTC. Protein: CASSFTSGGPYNEQFF.

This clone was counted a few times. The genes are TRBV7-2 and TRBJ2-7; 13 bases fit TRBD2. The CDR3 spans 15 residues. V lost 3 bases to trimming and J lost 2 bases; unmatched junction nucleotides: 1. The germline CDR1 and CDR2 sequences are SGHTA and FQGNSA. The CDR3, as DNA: TGTGCCAGCAGCTTTACTAGCGGGGGGGCCTACGAGCAGTACTTC. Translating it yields CASSFTSGGAYEQYF. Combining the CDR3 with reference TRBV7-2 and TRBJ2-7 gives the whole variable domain GAGVSQSPSNKVTEKGKDVELRCDPISGHTALYWYRQSLGQGLEFLIYFQGNSAPDKSGLPSDRFSAERTGGSVSTLTIQRTQQEDSAVYLCASSFTSGGAYEQYFGPGTRLTVT.

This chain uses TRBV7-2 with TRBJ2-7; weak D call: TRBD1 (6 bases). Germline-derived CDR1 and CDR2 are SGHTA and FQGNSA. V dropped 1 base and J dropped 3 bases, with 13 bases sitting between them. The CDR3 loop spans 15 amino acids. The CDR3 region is CASSLGARGFYEQYF. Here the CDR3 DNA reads TGTGCCAGCAGCTTAGGAGCCAGGGGATTCTACGAGCAGTACTTC.

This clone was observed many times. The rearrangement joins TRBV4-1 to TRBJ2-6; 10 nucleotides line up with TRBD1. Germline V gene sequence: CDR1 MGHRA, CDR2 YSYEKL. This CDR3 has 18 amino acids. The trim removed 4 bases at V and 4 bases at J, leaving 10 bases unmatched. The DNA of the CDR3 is TGCGCCAGCAGCCCTGCGACAGGGGGCGCGACCGGGGCCAACGTCCTGACTTTC. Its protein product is CASSPATGGATGANVLTF.

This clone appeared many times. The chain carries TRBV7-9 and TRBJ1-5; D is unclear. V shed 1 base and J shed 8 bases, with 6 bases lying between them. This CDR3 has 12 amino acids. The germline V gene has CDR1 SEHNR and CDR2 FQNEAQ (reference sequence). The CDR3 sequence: CASSLVGEPQHF. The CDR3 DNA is TGTGCCAGCAGCTTAGTCGGGGAGCCCCAGCATTTT.

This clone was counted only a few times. CDR3 coding DNA: TGTGCCAGCAGCTCGGACAGTTCTCAGAGAAAACTGTTTTTT. Its protein product is CASSSDSSQRKLFF. This chain links TRBV7-2 with TRBJ1-4; tentatively, D is TRBD1 (6 bases). The CDR3 is 14 residues long. Trimming pared 4 bases from V and 10 bases from J, leaving 16 bases between. Germline V lookup: CDR1 SGHTA, CDR2 FQGNSA.

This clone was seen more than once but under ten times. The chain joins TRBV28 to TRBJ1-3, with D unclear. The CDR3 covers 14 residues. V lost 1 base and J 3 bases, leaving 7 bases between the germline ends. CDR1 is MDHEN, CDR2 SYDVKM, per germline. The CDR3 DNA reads TGTGCCAGCAGTTTATTGGGAGTTGGAAACACCATATATTTT. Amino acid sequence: CASSLLGVGNTIYF.

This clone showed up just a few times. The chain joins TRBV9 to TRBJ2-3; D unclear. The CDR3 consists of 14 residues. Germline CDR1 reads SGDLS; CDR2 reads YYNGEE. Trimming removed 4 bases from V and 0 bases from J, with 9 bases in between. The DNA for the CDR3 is TGTGCCAGCAGCCTCCTTTCGAGCACAGATACGCAGTATTTT. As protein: CASSLLSSTDTQYF.

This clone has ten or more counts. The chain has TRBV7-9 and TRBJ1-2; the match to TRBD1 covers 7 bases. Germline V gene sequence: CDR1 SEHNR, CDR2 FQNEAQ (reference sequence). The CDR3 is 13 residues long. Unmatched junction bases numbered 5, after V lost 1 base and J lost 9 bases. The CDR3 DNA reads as TGTGCCAGCAGCTTAGGGACAGGCGGACGCTACACCTTC. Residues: CASSLGTGGRYTF.

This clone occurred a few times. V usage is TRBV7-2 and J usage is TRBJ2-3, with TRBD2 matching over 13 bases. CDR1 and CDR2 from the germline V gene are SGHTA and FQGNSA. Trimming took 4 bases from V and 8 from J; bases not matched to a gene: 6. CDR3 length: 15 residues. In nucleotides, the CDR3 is TGTGCCAGCAGCTCCACTAGCGGGGGGGCCTCTACGCAGTATTTT. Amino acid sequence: CASSSTSGGASTQYF.